The T cell receptor beta chain under discussion was sequenced for a study of cytomegalovirus exposure and HLA in healthy donors. A multiplex PCR was run with 60 Vbeta primers and 13 Jbeta primers. Method: immunoSEQ multiplex PCR; TCRdb's copy keeps in-frame clones and lacks some. This table holds hundreds of thousands of clones, 80% to 90% found once. J lost 3 bases, V lost 5 bases, and 15 bases had no gene match. This CDR3 is 17 amino acids long. Germline lookup yields CDR1 SGHTA and CDR2 FQGNSA. The gene calls are TRBV7-2 and TRBJ1-2; 7 nucleotides match TRBD1. The receptor's source is a woman aged 18-29 years in good health and CMV-seronegative. The sample comprised PBMCs. The CDR3 nucleotides are TGTGCCAGCAGCCCTCCCAGGACAGGCAAGACCTACTATGGCTACACCTTC. This sequence encodes CASSPPRTGKTYYGYTF. Full variable domain (outside the CDR3, taken from reference TRBV7-2 and TRBJ1-2): GAGVSQSPSNKVTEKGKDVELRCDPISGHTALYWYRQSLGQGLEFLIYFQGNSAPDKSGLPSDRFSAERTGGSVSTLTIQRTQQEDSAVYLCASSPPRTGKTYYGYTFGSGTRLTVV.